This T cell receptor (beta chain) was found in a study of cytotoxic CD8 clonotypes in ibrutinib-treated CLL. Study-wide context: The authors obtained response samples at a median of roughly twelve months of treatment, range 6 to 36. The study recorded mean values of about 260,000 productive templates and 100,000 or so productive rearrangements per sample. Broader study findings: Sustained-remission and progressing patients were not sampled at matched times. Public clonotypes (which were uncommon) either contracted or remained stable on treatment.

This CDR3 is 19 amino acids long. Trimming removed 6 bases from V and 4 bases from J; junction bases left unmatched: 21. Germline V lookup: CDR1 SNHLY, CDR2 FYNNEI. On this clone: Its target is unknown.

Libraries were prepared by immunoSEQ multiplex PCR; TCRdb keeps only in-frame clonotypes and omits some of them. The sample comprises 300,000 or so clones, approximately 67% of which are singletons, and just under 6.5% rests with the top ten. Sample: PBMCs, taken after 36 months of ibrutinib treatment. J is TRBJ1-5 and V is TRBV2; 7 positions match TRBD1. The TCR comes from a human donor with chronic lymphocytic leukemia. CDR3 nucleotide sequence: TGTGCCAGCAGCTACATCCGGACAGGTCGGTATCGGGGTAATCAGCCCCAGCATTTT. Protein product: CASSYIRTGRYRGNQPQHF.